This note documents a single T cell receptor beta chain sequence. A few counts support this clonotype. Its antigen remains unidentified. Per-base qualities were not stored, and no clone one base away is much larger. The library was obtained by RACE. The sequencer was a NextSeq 500. During library preparation, unique molecular identifiers were attached to individual cDNA molecules so that TCRs could be counted quantitatively and reproducibly. Each blood RNA sample was used to sequence both TCR alpha and TCR beta chains. Turning to the authors' computational methods: The median number of TCRs per sample was 95,638, ranging from about 23,224 to 750,000. V, J and CDR3 annotation of the TCR reads was performed with the Decombinator software suite. Every sample was subsampled to the same number of TCRs (28,000) for the PS versus PT1 abundance plots. Expanded TCRs were defined as absent before sensitization and observed at least eight times at the 2-week time point. TCRdb ran its own pipeline on the public reads, namely fastp trimming at Q25 and MiXCR clone calling, and kept in-frame beta chains. All rows with the same CDR3 protein become a single entry with the most common DNA and genes. The V and J calls were not made by the authors but by TCRdb's processing. The sample profile shows around 190,000 distinct CDR3 sequences; more than 20% of them were found once. The ten largest clones take up under 7.5% of the sample.

The data stem from a study of human T cells and chemical hapten exposure (dated by TCRdb to 2020 to 2022). A note on the overall study: For sensitization, 2% DPC in acetone was applied to a roughly 2 cm by roughly 2 cm area of upper inner arm skin. Peripheral blood TCR repertoire changes were tracked in vivo in alopecia patients during primary and secondary sensitization to the hapten diphenylcyclopropenone (DPC). Blood was sampled from patients pre-sensitization (week 0) and at 2, 6 and about 24 weeks after DPC sensitization. Blood for TCR sequencing was provided by twenty-nine alopecia patients at one to four time points (pre-sensitization, 2, 6 and 24 weeks). Patch testing was performed on the upper back with Finn chambers containing 0.01% DPC, and the patch tests were scored after 6 days according to International Contact Dermatitis Research Group standards. Weekly therapeutic DPC doses were additionally applied to the scalp of patients throughout the approximately 25-week study period. Most of the patients in the cohort were female, and the cohort covered alopecia areata with under or over 50% scalp involvement, alopecia totalis and alopecia universalis. Libraries were pooled for sequencing, and variation in per-sample TCR yields was attributed mainly to small differences in library volumes within the pool.

Study-level results and caveats: Repeated subsampling changed both the strength of the expansion versus patch-test correlation and the threshold at which that correlation became significant. No change with DPC sensitization was found in the number of TCRs above 1 in 1000 frequency, and no evidence of global repertoire structure alterations was found. Significantly more large CDR3 similarity clusters were formed by expanded TCRs than by pre-sensitization or healthy control sets, consistent with antigen-driven responses. Because all patients had alopecia, a presumed autoimmune disease, the immune response of the patients might differ from that of healthy individuals. A positive correlation was found between the number of PT1 expanded TCRs and patch test score, with significance reached at thresholds 8, 16 and 32 but not 4.

The intended sense of this specimen's time point label: patch test 1, 2 weeks after DPC sensitization. Explained via the paper, the treatment or condition label denotes: therapeutic diphenylcyclopropenone sensitization with weekly scalp DPC. At each patch-test visit, blood was drawn before the patch test was applied. To be eligible, patients had to be aged 18 to 70, diagnosed with alopecia and judged suitable for DPC therapy, while pregnant patients were excluded. Unfractionated whole blood was collected in Tempus Blood RNA tubes, and total RNA was extracted from that blood. CDR1 is given as ENHRY and CDR2 as SYGVKD, both from the germline V gene. The CDR3, cysteine through phenylalanine, is 13 amino acids long. Only the CDR3 region is kept as DNA, spanning 39 bases read in frame from base 1. Trimming takes 8 bases from V and 1 base from J, and the germline ends sit 11 bases apart.

The rearranged chain carries TRBV10-3 and TRBJ1-1; too little of a D gene remains to name it. This TCR was sampled from a woman aged 45-65 years with alopecia areata. Some clones in this sample may be carry-over from other donors' samples. The specimen comprised whole blood, sampled in connection with sensitization to the hapten diphenylcyclopropenone (DPC). For the CDR3, the sequence is CAIGKGANTEAFF. Here is the DNA: TGTGCCATCGGTAAGGGTGCGAACACTGAAGCTTTCTTT.